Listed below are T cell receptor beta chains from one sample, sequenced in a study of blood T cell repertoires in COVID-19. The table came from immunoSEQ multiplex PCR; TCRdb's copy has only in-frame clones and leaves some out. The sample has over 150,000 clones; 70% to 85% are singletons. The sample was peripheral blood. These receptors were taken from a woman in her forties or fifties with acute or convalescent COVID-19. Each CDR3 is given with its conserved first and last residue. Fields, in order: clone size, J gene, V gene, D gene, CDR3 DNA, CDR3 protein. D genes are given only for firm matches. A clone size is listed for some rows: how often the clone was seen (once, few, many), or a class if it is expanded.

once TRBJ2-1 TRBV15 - TGTGCCACCAGCGATAAGAGGGATTGGTCCTACAATGAGCAGTTCTTC CATSDKRDWSYNEQFF
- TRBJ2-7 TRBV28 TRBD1 TGTGCCAGCAGTTCCCCAAAGGGACAGGGTCACTACGAGCAGTACTTC CASSSPKGQGHYEQYF
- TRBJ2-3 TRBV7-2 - TGTGCCAGCAGCTTGCGATCACCCGTTATTAGCACAGATACGCAGTATTTT CASSLRSPVISTDTQYF
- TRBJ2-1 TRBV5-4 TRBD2 TGTGCCAGCAGCGCCGGACGGACTAGCGGGAGAAATGAGCAGTTCTTC CASSAGRTSGRNEQFF
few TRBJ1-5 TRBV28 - TGTGCCAGCAGTCGGGGCAATCAGCCCCAGCATTTT CASSRGNQPQHF
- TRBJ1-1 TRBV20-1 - TGCAGTGCGAGTGACCGGGAGGGGAACACTGAAGCTTTCTTT CSASDREGNTEAFF
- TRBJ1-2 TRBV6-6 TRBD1 TGTGCCAGCAGTTTCGGACAGGGGGCCAATGGCTACACCTTC CASSFGQGANGYTF
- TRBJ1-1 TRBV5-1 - TGCGCCAGCAGCTTAGGAGGGGTCGTGGCTGAAGCTTTCTTT CASSLGGVVAEAFF
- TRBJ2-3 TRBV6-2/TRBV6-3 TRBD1 TGTGCCAGCAGTAAGCGACAGGGTGGATCGACAGATACGCAGTATTTT CASSKRQGGSTDTQYF
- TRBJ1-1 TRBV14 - TGTGCCAGCAGCCCACGCCTTGACAGCTACATGAACACTGAAGCTTTCTTT CASSPRLDSYMNTEAFF
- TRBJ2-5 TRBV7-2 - TGTGCCAGCAGCTTAGGAACAGGGAAGGAGACCCAGTACTTC CASSLGTGKETQYF
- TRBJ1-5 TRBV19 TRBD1 TGTGCCAGTAGAGATAGGACAGGGAAGGATAGCAATCAGCCCCAGCATTTT CASRDRTGKDSNQPQHF
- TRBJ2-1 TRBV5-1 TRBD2 TGCGCCAGCAGAGGTGGTGAGCGGGAGTTCAGTGAGCAGTTCTTC CASRGGEREFSEQFF
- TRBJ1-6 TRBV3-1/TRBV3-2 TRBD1 TGTGCCAGCAGCCAATACGGACAGGGGAATTCACCCCTCCACTTT CASSQYGQGNSPLHF
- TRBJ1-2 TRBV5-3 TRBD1 TGTGCCAGAAGCATCGGGGGACAGGGGAACTATGGCTACACCTTC CARSIGGQGNYGYTF
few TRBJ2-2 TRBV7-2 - TGTGCCAGCAGCTTAGCGGGAAGGGGCACCGGGGAGCTGTTTTTT CASSLAGRGTGELFF
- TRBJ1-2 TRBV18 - TGTGCCAGCTCACCGAGTAATTCGAACTATGGCTACACCTTC CASSPSNSNYGYTF
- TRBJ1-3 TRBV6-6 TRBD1 TGTGCCAGCAGTCGGACACCGCCCGGGACAGGGGGCGGTTTAGACACCATATATTTT CASSRTPPGTGGGLDTIYF
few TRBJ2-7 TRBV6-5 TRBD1 TGTGCCAGCAGTTATTCCTCGGACAGGGCTCACGAGCAGTACTTC CASSYSSDRAHEQYF
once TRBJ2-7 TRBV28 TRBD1 TGTGCCAGCAGTTTGGACTTAGGGAGACAGGGGGCCTACGAGCAGTACTTC CASSLDLGRQGAYEQYF
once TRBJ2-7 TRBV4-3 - TGCGCCAGCAGCCAAGGAGGACCAGGGTACGAGCAGTACTTC CASSQGGPGYEQYF
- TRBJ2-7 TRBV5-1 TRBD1 TGCGCCAGCAGCTTGAGACAGGGGCCAGGCGAGCAGTACTTC CASSLRQGPGEQYF